A selection of T cell receptor beta chains follows, all from one sample in a study of T cell responses to AZD1222 COVID-19 vaccine. Only in-frame clones appear in the TCRdb table, and some are missing; sequencing was by immunoSEQ multiplex PCR. In the table there are about 56,000 clones, around 80% of which are singletons. This specimen was peripheral blood, taken 28 days after the second AZD1222 dose. The receptors originated from an adult who received the AZD1222 COVID-19 vaccine. Each CDR3 is given with its conserved first and last residue. A D gene is named only where the DNA matches it firmly. Clone size is stated in some rows and not others, as once, few, many or a class when expanded.

clone size,J gene,D gene,V gene,CDR3 DNA,CDR3 protein
-,TRBJ1-1,-,TRBV3-1/TRBV3-2,TGTGCCAGCAGCCAAGAGGGACACAGCACTGAAGCTTTCTTT,CASSQEGHSTEAFF
-,TRBJ1-1,-,TRBV18,TGTGCCAGCTCACCAGGGTTTGCTGAAGCTTTCTTT,CASSPGFAEAFF
-,TRBJ2-5,-,TRBV7-3,TGTGCCAGACAGGGTGAGACCCAGTACTTC,CARQGETQYF
few,TRBJ1-2,TRBD1,TRBV5-5,TGTGCCAGCAGCTTGTCGGCAGGGGGATATGGCTACACCTTC,CASSLSAGGYGYTF
once,TRBJ1-2,-,TRBV14,TGTGCCAGCAGCCAACCTGGGGCCTATGGCTACACCTTC,CASSQPGAYGYTF
-,TRBJ2-3,-,TRBV3-1/TRBV3-2,TGTGCCAGCAGCCTTCACACAGATACGCAGTATTTT,CASSLHTDTQYF
-,TRBJ2-7,TRBD2,TRBV5-5,TGTGCCAGCAGCTTTGGAGAGGCTAGCGGGTTTGTATACTTC,CASSFGEASGFVYF
few,TRBJ2-1,-,TRBV3-1/TRBV3-2,TGTGCCAGCAGCCAAGATGTAGGGGCCTACAATGAGCAGTTCTTC,CASSQDVGAYNEQFF
-,TRBJ1-3,-,TRBV7-2,TGTGCCAGCAGCTTATCTGGAAACACCATATATTTT,CASSLSGNTIYF
-,TRBJ1-4,-,TRBV19,TGTGCCAGTAGGGAGACGGGTGCGGGCGAAAAACTGTTTTTT,CASRETGAGEKLFF
-,TRBJ2-2,-,TRBV20-1,TGCAGTGCTAGTGGGGGAGTGTACACCGGGGAGCTGTTTTTT,CSASGGVYTGELFF
-,TRBJ1-3,-,TRBV6-5,TGTGCCACCCGACTCGGCTCTGGAAACACCATATATTTT,CATRLGSGNTIYF
-,TRBJ1-1,TRBD1,TRBV5-5,TGTGCCAGCAGCTCCAGCGGGAGACAGGGGGCGGCAGCTTTCTTT,CASSSSGRQGAAAFF
-,TRBJ2-7,TRBD1,TRBV3-1/TRBV3-2,TGTGCCAGCAGCCATTTCGTTCCGGGACAGACCTACGAGCAGTACTTC,CASSHFVPGQTYEQYF
-,TRBJ2-7,TRBD1,TRBV7-9,TGTGCCAGCACCCCTTGGGGACAGCAGACCTACGAGCAGTACTTC,CASTPWGQQTYEQYF
-,TRBJ1-1,-,TRBV5-1,TGCGCCAGCAGCTTGGCACAGATGAACACTGAAGCTTTCTTT,CASSLAQMNTEAFF
-,TRBJ1-1,-,TRBV28,TGTGCCAGCAGTTTGGATGGGGGGCGTGAAGCTTTCTTT,CASSLDGGREAFF
-,TRBJ2-1,-,TRBV5-6,TGTGCCAGCAGCACCCAGGGTAGCTGGGGCTACAATGAGCAGTTCTTC,CASSTQGSWGYNEQFF
-,TRBJ2-5,-,TRBV24-1,TGTGCCACCAGTGATCCCGGGACAACTACGGAGACCCAGTACTTC,CATSDPGTTTETQYF
-,TRBJ1-5,-,TRBV12-3/TRBV12-4,TGTGCCAGCAGTTTAGCAAGGGGTCAGCCCCAGCATTTT,CASSLARGQPQHF
-,TRBJ2-7,TRBD2,TRBV6-5,TGTGCCAGCAGAGGTAGCGGGAGGAGCGCCTACGAGCAGTACTTC,CASRGSGRSAYEQYF
-,TRBJ1-4,TRBD1,TRBV10-2,TGCGCCAGCAGGCCGACAGGGAGCAATGAAAAACTGTTTTTT,CASRPTGSNEKLFF
once,TRBJ2-7,-,TRBV11-2,TGTGCCAGCAGCCGGACAGTCTACGAGCAGTACTTC,CASSRTVYEQYF
few,TRBJ1-2,-,TRBV29-1,TGCAGCGTTGAAGTAGGGACGGGTGGCTACACCTTC,CSVEVGTGGYTF
-,TRBJ2-3,TRBD2,TRBV7-2,TGTGCCAGCGGGAGCGGGAACACAGATACGCAGTATTTT,CASGSGNTDTQYF
-,TRBJ1-5,-,TRBV25-1,TGTGCCAGCAGTGAATCGGGGAAAGGTGGCAATCAGCCCCAGCATTTT,CASSESGKGGNQPQHF
-,TRBJ2-3,-,TRBV7-2,TGTGCCAGCAGCTTGACAGTTAGCACAGATACGCAGTATTTT,CASSLTVSTDTQYF
-,TRBJ1-3,-,TRBV7-9,TGTGCCAGCAGCAAAGAAATCCCTGGAAACACCATATATTTT,CASSKEIPGNTIYF
-,TRBJ2-6,-,TRBV5-1,TGCGCCAGCAGCTTAGGCGCCTCTGGGGCCAACGTCCTGACTTTC,CASSLGASGANVLTF
-,TRBJ2-2,-,TRBV7-9,TGTGCCAGCAGCCCCGGTCAGTTGAACACCGGGGAGCTGTTTTTT,CASSPGQLNTGELFF
once,TRBJ2-5,-,TRBV28,TGTGCCAGCAGCCCCTGGAAGGGGGGCTGGGTGGAGACCCAGTACTTC,CASSPWKGGWVETQYF
-,TRBJ2-5,-,TRBV30,TGTGCCTGGAGACAGCTCCAAGAGACCCAGTACTTC,CAWRQLQETQYF
-,TRBJ2-5,TRBD2,TRBV6-5,TGTGCCAGCAGTTACTCGACTCTAGCGGGCATAGAGACCCAGTACTTC,CASSYSTLAGIETQYF
-,TRBJ1-1,TRBD1,TRBV2,TGTGCCAGCAGGAGAGACAGGGGCACTGAAGCTTTCTTT,CASRRDRGTEAFF
-,TRBJ2-3,TRBD2,TRBV2,TGTGCCGACCGGGGGATTAGCGGGAGGGCAGGGATCCCAGATACGCAGTATTTT,CADRGISGRAGIPDTQYF
-,TRBJ1-2,TRBD1,TRBV29-1,TGCAGCGTTGGACAGGGGAATGGCTACACCTTC,CSVGQGNGYTF
-,TRBJ2-7,-,TRBV7-6,TGTGCCAGCAGCTTCGACGTATCGGGACTTGGTGTGCAGTACTTC,CASSFDVSGLGVQYF
-,TRBJ2-1,TRBD2,TRBV7-9,TGTGCCAGCAGCTTATCAGGACTAGCCGTGAGCTCCTACAATGAGCAGTTCTTC,CASSLSGLAVSSYNEQFF
-,TRBJ1-1,-,TRBV12-3/TRBV12-4,TGTGCCAGCAGTTTAGGGGACACACCCGAAGCTTTCTTT,CASSLGDTPEAFF
-,TRBJ2-3,-,TRBV6-2/TRBV6-3,TGTGCCAGCAGTCCCCGGACGGGATCCACAGATACGCAGTATTTT,CASSPRTGSTDTQYF
-,TRBJ2-7,TRBD1,TRBV20-1,TGCAGTGCCCAGGGACAGTACGAGCAGTACTTC,CSAQGQYEQYF
-,TRBJ1-1,-,TRBV14,TGTGCCAGCAGCCAGACCTCCGGGCCCTGGGGGTCTGAAGCTTTCTTT,CASSQTSGPWGSEAFF
medium-sized,TRBJ2-2,TRBD2,TRBV11-2,TGTGCCAGCAGCTTTGGGGGAGGGTCCGGGGAGCTGTTTTTT,CASSFGGGSGELFF
-,TRBJ1-2,-,TRBV5-1,TGCGCCAGCAGCTTGGCCTTAGGTTCTTATGGCTACACCTTC,CASSLALGSYGYTF
-,TRBJ1-4,-,TRBV29-1,TGCAGCGTTGTGCCCCGGCTTAATGAAAAACTGTTTTTT,CSVVPRLNEKLFF
-,TRBJ1-5,TRBD1,TRBV24-1,TGTGCCACCAAAATAGACAGGGAGTATCAGCCCCAGCATTTT,CATKIDREYQPQHF
-,TRBJ2-1,-,TRBV5-1,TGCGCCAGCAGTGGCGCGACAGCAAACAATGAGCAGTTCTTC,CASSGATANNEQFF
-,TRBJ1-1,-,TRBV7-8,TGTGCCAGCAGCGAAACAGGGTTGGGCACTGAAGCTTTCTTT,CASSETGLGTEAFF
once,TRBJ2-1,TRBD1,TRBV29-1,TGCAGCGTTGAAGATCTTAGGTCCGGACAGGGGTACAATGAGCAGTTCTTC,CSVEDLRSGQGYNEQFF
-,TRBJ1-6,TRBD1,TRBV28,TGTGCCAGTATCAGGGGTGGGACTCCAGGGGGCAATTCACCCCTCCACTTT,CASIRGGTPGGNSPLHF
-,TRBJ2-1,TRBD2,TRBV6-5,TGTGCCAGCACCGGAAGACTAGCGGGGTCCAATGAGCAGTTCTTC,CASTGRLAGSNEQFF
-,TRBJ2-7,TRBD1,TRBV28,TGTGCCAGCGGACAGGGGGTCTCCTACGAGCAGTACTTC,CASGQGVSYEQYF
-,TRBJ2-3,TRBD1,TRBV19,TGTGCCAGTAGTCCGGGACAGGGGGCCAATGCCGCGCAGTATTTT,CASSPGQGANAAQYF